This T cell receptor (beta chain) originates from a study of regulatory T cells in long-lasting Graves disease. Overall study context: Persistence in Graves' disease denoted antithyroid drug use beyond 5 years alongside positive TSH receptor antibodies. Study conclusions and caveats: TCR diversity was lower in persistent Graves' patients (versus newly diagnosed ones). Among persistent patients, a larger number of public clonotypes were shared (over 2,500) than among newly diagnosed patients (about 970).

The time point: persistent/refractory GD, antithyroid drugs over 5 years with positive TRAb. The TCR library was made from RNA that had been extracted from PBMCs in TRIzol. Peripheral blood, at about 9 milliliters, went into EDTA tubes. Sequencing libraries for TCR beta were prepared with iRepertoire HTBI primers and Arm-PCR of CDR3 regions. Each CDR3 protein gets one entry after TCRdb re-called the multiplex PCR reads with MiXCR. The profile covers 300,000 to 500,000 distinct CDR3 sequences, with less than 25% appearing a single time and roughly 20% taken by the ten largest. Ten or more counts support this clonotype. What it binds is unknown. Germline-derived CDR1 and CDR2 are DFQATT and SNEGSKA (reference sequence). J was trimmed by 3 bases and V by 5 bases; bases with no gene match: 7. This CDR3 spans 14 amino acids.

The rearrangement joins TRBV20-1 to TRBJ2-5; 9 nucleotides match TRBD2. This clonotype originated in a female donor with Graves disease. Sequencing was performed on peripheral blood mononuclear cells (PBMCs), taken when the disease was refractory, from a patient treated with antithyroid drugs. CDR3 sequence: CSALLAGLEETQYF. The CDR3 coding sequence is TGCAGTGCTCTTCTAGCGGGATTAGAAGAGACCCAGTACTTC.